Given below is one T cell receptor beta chain in context. The same CDR3 can be traced to other DNA sequences in this sample. Authors' analysis steps: By means of reference gene primer amplification, nucleated cell counts were estimated. TCRdb keeps only in-frame clones here, not all; method: immunoSEQ multiplex PCR. V and J calls plus clone size are reproduced from that table; the DNA served to infer D and trimming. The data contain about 130,000 clones, 80% to 90% of them singletons. This sample is drawn from a study of blood T cell repertoires in COVID-19. For the study at large: Acute-phase and convalescent COVID-19 samples originated in the United States, Italy and Spain. In each case, the material was cDNA or gDNA derived from T cells, B-cell-depleted T cells, or PBMCs.

CDR1 is SGDLS and CDR2 is YYNGEE in the germline V gene. The CDR3 loop spans 13 amino acids. V was shortened by 0 bases and J by 3 bases, with 6 bases between the two germline ends. While infection was still active, Seattle patients were enrolled and then followed longitudinally. The source is a man aged 60 to 69 with COVID-19, enrolled during active disease. Sample: peripheral blood. This chain uses TRBV9 with TRBJ1-2; a possible D gene is TRBD1 (5 bases). The CDR3 DNA sequence: TGTGCCAGCAGCGTAGGGGGGGACTATGGCTACACCTTC. Translating gives CASSVGGDYGYTF.